This TCR beta chain derives from a study of regulatory T cells in long-lasting Graves disease. Study-wide background: Newly diagnosed Graves' patients had under 3 months of antithyroid drugs.

The time point is: newly diagnosed GD, antithyroid drugs for less than 3 months. Extracted PBMC RNA gave rise to the TCR library. The diagnosis of Graves' disease used American Thyroid Association guidelines. Library construction for TCR beta used iRepertoire HTBI primers and Arm-PCR of CDR3 regions. TCRdb reanalysed the multiplex PCR reads using MiXCR and keeps one entry per CDR3 protein. The sample contains 300,000 to 400,000 distinct CDR3 sequences, about a sixth of which appear only once. This clonotype has at least ten counts. CDR3 size: 13 residues. V was pared by 4 bases and J by 4 bases, with 9 bases between. CDR1 SGHTA and CDR2 FQGTGA come from the germline V gene. These data also formed part of another study, on T cells in Graves' hyperthyroidism and ophthalmopathy.

This chain uses TRBV7-3 with TRBJ2-3; D could derive from TRBD1 or TRBD2 (6 bases each). This TCR was recovered from a middle-aged man with Graves disease. The specimen was peripheral blood mononuclear cells (PBMCs), collected at new diagnosis, from a patient treated with antithyroid drugs. The CDR3 sequence: CASSWGAPDTQYF. Here the CDR3 DNA reads TGTGCCAGCAGCTGGGGGGCCCCAGATACGCAGTATTTT.